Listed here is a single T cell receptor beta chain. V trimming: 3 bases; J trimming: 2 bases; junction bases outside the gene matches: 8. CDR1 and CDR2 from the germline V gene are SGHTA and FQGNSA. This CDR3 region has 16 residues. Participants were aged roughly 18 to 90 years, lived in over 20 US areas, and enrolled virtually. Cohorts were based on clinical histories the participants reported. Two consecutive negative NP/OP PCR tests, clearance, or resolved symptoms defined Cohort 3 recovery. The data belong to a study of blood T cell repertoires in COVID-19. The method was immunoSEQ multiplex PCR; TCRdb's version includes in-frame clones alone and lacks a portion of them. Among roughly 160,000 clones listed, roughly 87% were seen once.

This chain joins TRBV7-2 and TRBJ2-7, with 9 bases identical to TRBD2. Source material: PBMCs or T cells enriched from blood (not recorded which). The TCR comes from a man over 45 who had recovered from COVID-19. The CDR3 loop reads CASSFGGGRVTYEQYF. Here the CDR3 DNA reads TGTGCCAGCAGCTTTGGTGGCGGGAGGGTAACCTACGAGCAGTACTTC. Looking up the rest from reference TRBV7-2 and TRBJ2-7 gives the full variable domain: GAGVSQSPSNKVTEKGKDVELRCDPISGHTALYWYRQSLGQGLEFLIYFQGNSAPDKSGLPSDRFSAERTGGSVSTLTIQRTQQEDSAVYLCASSFGGGRVTYEQYFGPGTRLTVT.